Shown below are 17 T cell receptor beta chains from a single sample sequenced in a study of blood T cell repertoires in COVID-19. The method was immunoSEQ multiplex PCR; TCRdb's version includes in-frame clones alone and lacks a portion of them. This sample has roughly 100,000 clones; roughly four fifths occur once, and the top ten carry about 5%. Sequenced sample: peripheral blood. All receptors come from a man between 60 and 75 years old with acute or convalescent COVID-19.

As concerns this clone: This same CDR3 is encoded by further DNA sequences in the sample. The V gene is TRBV15, the J gene TRBJ2-5; 7 positions agree with TRBD2. CDR3 length equals 14 residues. Trimming removed 1 base from V and 3 bases from J; junction bases left unmatched: 2. The germline gives CDR1 LNHNV, CDR2 YYDKDF (reference sequence). Here the CDR3 reads CATSRGLAEETQYF. CDR3 in DNA: TGTGCCACCAGCAGAGGTCTAGCGGAAGAGACCCAGTACTTC. The variable domain in full, with the rest retrieved from reference TRBV15 and TRBJ2-5, is DAMVIQNPRYQVTQFGKPVTLSCSQTLNHNVMYWYQQKSSQAPKLLFHYYDKDFNNEADTPDNFQSRRPNTSFCFLDIRSPGLGDTAMYLCATSRGLAEETQYFGPGTRLLVL.

This chain connects TRBV7-8 to TRBJ1-6; D call uncertain. V dropped 7 bases and J dropped 5 bases, with 15 bases sitting between them. Germline assignment: CDR1 SGHVS and CDR2 FQNEAQ. CDR3 length: 15 residues. CDR3 in amino acids: CASTFLHSNNSPLHF. Here the CDR3 DNA reads TGTGCCAGCACCTTCTTGCACTCAAATAATTCACCCCTCCACTTT.

This clone has more than one count but fewer than ten. The chain is built from TRBV7-9 and TRBJ2-1; 9 positions agree with TRBD2. Germline V lookup: CDR1 SEHNR, CDR2 FQNEAQ (reference sequence). CDR3 length: 15 residues. V lost 2 bases, J lost 6 bases, and 5 bases stayed unmatched. CDR3 nucleotide sequence: TGTGCCAGCAGCTTACTTAGCGGGGGCCTCAATGAGCAGTTCTTC. Protein sequence: CASSLLSGGLNEQFF. Combining the CDR3 with reference TRBV7-9 and TRBJ2-1 gives the whole variable domain DTGVSQNPRHKITKRGQNVTFRCDPISEHNRLYWYRQTLGQGPEFLTYFQNEAQLEKSRLLSDRFSAERPKGSFSTLEIQRTEQGDSAMYLCASSLLSGGLNEQFFGPGTRLTVL.

This clone occurred a few times. Other DNA sequences of this sample code for an identical CDR3. The J gene is TRBJ1-5, the V gene TRBV3-1 (or the pseudogene TRBV3-2); the D is unclear. There are 14 residues in the CDR3. The germline V and J ends were trimmed by 2 bases and 0 bases, with 5 bases remaining between them. Germline V gene sequence: CDR1 LGHDT, CDR2 YNNKEL (reference sequence). The DNA for the CDR3 is TGTGCCAGCAGCCAATCAGGTAGCAATCAGCCCCAGCATTTT. Its translation: CASSQSGSNQPQHF.

For the CDR3, the DNA is TGTGCCAGCATGAGACAGGGGACCTACAATGAGCAGTTCTTC. Its protein product is CASMRQGTYNEQFF. The rearrangement uses TRBV2 and TRBJ2-1, with 8 positions matching TRBD1. This CDR3 spans 14 amino acids. Germline assignment: CDR1 SNHLY and CDR2 FYNNEI. V was clipped by 7 bases and J by 2 bases; unmatched bases: 4.

V is TRBV15 and J is TRBJ1-2; the match to TRBD1 covers 9 bases. The CDR3 loop spans 15 amino acids. The V gene end was trimmed by 0 bases and the J gene end by 7 bases; junction bases not matched to a gene: 6. Germline V lookup: CDR1 LNHNV, CDR2 YYDKDF (reference sequence). CDR3 nucleotides: TGTGCCACCAGCAGAGATGCGACAGGGGGTTTTGGCTACACCTTC. Its translation: CATSRDATGGFGYTF.

The chain carries TRBV5-1 and TRBJ2-2, with 7 positions matching TRBD2. The CDR3 runs to 16 residues. Unmatched junction bases numbered 4, after V lost 1 base and J lost 1 base. CDR1 SGHRS and CDR2 YFSETQ come from the germline V gene. The CDR3 spells CASSLIERGNTGELFF. CDR3 nucleotide sequence: TGCGCCAGCAGCTTGATCGAGCGGGGGAACACCGGGGAGCTGTTTTTT.

The rearrangement uses TRBV11-2 and TRBJ2-3; 8 nucleotides agree with TRBD2. Germline CDR1 SGHAT, CDR2 FQNNGV. The CDR3 sequence is 14 residues long. V lost 5 bases and J lost 5; bases outside the gene matches: 6. The CDR3 reads CASSAYSGEDTQYF. CDR3 sequence (DNA): TGTGCCAGCAGCGCTTATAGCGGGGAAGATACGCAGTATTTT.

This rearrangement joins TRBV30 to TRBJ1-2; the match to TRBD1 covers 7 bases. This CDR3 has 13 amino acids. Losses at the gene ends were 4 bases for V and 6 bases for J; bases not matched to a gene: 8. Germline V gives CDR1 GTSNPN, CDR2 SVGIG (reference sequence). CDR3 in amino acids: CAWNENRGNGYTF. Written as DNA, the CDR3 is TGTGCCTGGAATGAAAACAGGGGTAATGGCTACACCTTC.

The chain couples TRBV28 to TRBJ2-2; TRBD2 matches at 12 bases. CDR1 is MDHEN and CDR2 is SYDVKM in the germline V gene. V lost 3 bases and J lost 1; bases outside the gene matches: 3. The CDR3 has 17 amino acids. Here the CDR3 DNA reads TGTGCCAGCAGTTTGGTGGGACTAGCGGGGAACACCGGGGAGCTGTTTTTT. Translation gives CASSLVGLAGNTGELFF.

J is TRBJ2-1 and V is TRBV27; maybe TRBD2 (6 bases). CDR1 is MNHEY, CDR2 SMNVEV, per germline (reference sequence). Trimming took 6 bases from V and 3 from J, leaving 15 bases between them. The CDR3 length is 15 residues. The CDR3 DNA sequence: TGTGCCAGCAGCACGGGAGTGTTGGGCTACAATGAGCAGTTCTTC. Translating it yields CASSTGVLGYNEQFF.

The chain links TRBV28 to TRBJ1-3; TRBD1 agrees at 7 bases. The CDR3 totals 14 residues. Trimming removed 5 bases from V and 2 bases from J; junction bases left unmatched: 3. Germline V gene sequence: CDR1 MDHEN, CDR2 SYDVKM. This CDR3 reads CASSVQGTGNTIYF. The CDR3 region has the DNA TGTGCCAGCAGTGTACAGGGGACTGGAAACACCATATATTTT.

This clone was seen just once. The chain is built from TRBV3-1 (or the pseudogene TRBV3-2) and TRBJ2-5; TRBD1 aligns across 7 bases. This CDR3 region has 14 residues. Germline V gene data show CDR1 as LGHDT and CDR2 as YNNKEL (reference sequence). The V segment lost 7 bases and the J segment 3 bases; nucleotides outside the gene matches: 8. The CDR3 spells CASTEGGREETQYF. In nucleotides, the CDR3 is TGTGCCAGCACCGAAGGGGGCAGGGAAGAGACCCAGTACTTC.

The V call is TRBV4-3, the J call TRBJ2-7; 9 nucleotides match TRBD2. Germline loops: CDR1 LGHNA, CDR2 YSLEER. Trimming removed 1 base from V and 2 bases from J; junction bases left unmatched: 3. The CDR3 consists of 15 residues. The CDR3 loop is CASSQVVAGAYEQYF. Written as DNA, the CDR3 is TGCGCCAGCAGCCAAGTGGTAGCGGGAGCCTACGAGCAGTACTTC.

This clone was observed a single time. The chain has TRBV11-2 and TRBJ1-1; D uncertain. The V end lost 3 bases, the J end lost 3 bases, and 8 bases lay between the germline ends. The CDR3 is 13 amino acids. Germline V gene data show CDR1 as SGHAT and CDR2 as FQNNGV. For the CDR3, the DNA is TGTGCCAGCAGCTTGCCGAGTTACACTGAAGCTTTCTTT. As protein: CASSLPSYTEAFF.

The chain employs TRBV7-6 and TRBJ1-1, with D perhaps TRBD1 (6 bases). Germline CDR1 SGHVS, CDR2 FNYEAQ. The CDR3 consists of 14 residues. Trimming cost V 5 bases and J 0 bases, with 10 bases left between them. CDR3 amino acids: CASSPRGLNTEAFF. In DNA form, the CDR3 reads TGTGCCAGCAGCCCCAGGGGATTGAACACTGAAGCTTTCTTT. The complete variable domain, with remaining parts taken from reference TRBV7-6 and TRBJ1-1, reads GAGVSQSPRYKVTKRGQDVALRCDPISGHVSLYWYRQALGQGPEFLTYFNYEAQQDKSGLPNDRFSAERPEGSISTLTIQRTEQRDSAMYRCASSPRGLNTEAFFGQGTRLTVV.

The DNA for the CDR3 is TGTGCCACCAGCAGAGATCCTAGATACAATGAGCAGTTCTTC. As protein: CATSRDPRYNEQFF. This chain joins TRBV15 and TRBJ2-1; D gene unclear. Germline V gene lookup returns CDR1 LNHNV and CDR2 YYDKDF (reference sequence). The CDR3 has 14 amino acids. Trimming stripped 0 bases from V and 4 bases from J, with 7 bases between.